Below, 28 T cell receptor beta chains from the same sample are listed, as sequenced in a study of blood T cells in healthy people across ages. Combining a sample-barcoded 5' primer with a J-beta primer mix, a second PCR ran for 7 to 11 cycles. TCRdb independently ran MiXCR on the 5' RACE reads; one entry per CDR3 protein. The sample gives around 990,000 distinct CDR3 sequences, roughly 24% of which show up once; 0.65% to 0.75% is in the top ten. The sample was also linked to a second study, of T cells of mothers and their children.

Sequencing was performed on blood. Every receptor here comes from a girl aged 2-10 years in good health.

The CDR3 here is CASSQTWETQYF. The CDR3 DNA reads as TGTGCCAGCAGCCAAACCTGGGAGACCCAGTACTTC. The chain has TRBV3-1 and TRBJ2-1; D gene uncertain. The DNA end is a closer match to TRBJ2-5, so the J assignment may be wrong. There are 12 residues in the CDR3. CDR1 is LGHDT and CDR2 is YNNKEL in the germline V gene (reference sequence).

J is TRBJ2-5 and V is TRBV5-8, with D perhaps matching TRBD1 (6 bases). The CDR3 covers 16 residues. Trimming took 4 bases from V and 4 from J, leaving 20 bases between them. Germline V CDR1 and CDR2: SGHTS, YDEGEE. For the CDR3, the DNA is TGTGCCAGCAGCGTACAGGGTATTTGGGGGATAGAGACCCAGTACTTC. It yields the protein CASSVQGIWGIETQYF.

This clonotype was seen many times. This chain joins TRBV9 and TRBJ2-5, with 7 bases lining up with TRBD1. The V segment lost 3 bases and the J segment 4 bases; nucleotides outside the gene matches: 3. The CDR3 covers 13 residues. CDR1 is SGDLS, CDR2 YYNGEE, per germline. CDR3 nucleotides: TGTGCCAGCAGCGGACAGGGTGGAGAGACCCAGTACTTC. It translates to CASSGQGGETQYF.

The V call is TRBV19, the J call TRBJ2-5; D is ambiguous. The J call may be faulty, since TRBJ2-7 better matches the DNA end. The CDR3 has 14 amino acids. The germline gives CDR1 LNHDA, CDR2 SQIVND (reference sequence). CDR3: CASSGQLSSYEQYF. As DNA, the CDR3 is TGTGCCAGTAGTGGGCAATTGAGCTCCTACGAGCAGTACTTC.

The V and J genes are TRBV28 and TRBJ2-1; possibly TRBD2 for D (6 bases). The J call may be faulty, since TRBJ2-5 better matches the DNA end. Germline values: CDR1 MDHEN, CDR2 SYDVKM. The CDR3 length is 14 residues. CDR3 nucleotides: TGTGCCAGCAGTCGAGGTTGGGGGGACGAGACCCAGTACTTC. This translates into CASSRGWGDETQYF.

This CDR3 reads CASSLVLAGLQETQYF. CDR3 DNA: TGTGCCAGCAGCTTAGTGCTAGCGGGGTTGCAAGAGACCCAGTACTTC. The chain employs TRBV7-2 and TRBJ2-7, with 9 bases aligning to TRBD2. The J call may be in error: the DNA end matches TRBJ2-5 better. CDR3 length: 16 amino acids. The germline V gene has CDR1 SGHTA and CDR2 FQGNSA.

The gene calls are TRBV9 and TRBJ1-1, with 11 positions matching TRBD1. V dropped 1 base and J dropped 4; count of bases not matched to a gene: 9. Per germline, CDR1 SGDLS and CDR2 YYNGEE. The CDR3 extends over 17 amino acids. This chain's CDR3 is CASSVPKQGTGGTEAFF. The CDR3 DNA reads TGTGCCAGCAGCGTACCGAAACAAGGGACAGGGGGCACTGAAGCTTTCTTT. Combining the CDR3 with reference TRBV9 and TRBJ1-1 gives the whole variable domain DSGVTQTPKHLITATGQRVTLRCSPRSGDLSVYWYQQSLDQGLQFLIQYYNGEERAKGNILERFSAQQFPDLHSELNLSSLELGDSALYFCASSVPKQGTGGTEAFFGQGTRLTVV.

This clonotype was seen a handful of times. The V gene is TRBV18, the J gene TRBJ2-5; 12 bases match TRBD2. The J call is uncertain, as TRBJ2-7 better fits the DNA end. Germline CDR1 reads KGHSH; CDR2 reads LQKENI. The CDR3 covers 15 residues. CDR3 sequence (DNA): TGTGCCAGCTCAGCTGGACTAGCGGGGCAAGGCGAGCAGTACTTC. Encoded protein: CASSAGLAGQGEQYF.

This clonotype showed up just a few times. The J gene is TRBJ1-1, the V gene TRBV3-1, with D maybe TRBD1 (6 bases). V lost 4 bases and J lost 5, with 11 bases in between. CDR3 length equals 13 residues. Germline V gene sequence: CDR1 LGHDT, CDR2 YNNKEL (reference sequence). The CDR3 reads CASSRGARTEAFF. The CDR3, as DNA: TGTGCCAGCAGCCGGGGGGCGAGGACTGAAGCTTTCTTT. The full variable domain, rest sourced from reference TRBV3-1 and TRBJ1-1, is DTAVSQTPKYLVTQMGNDKSIKCEQNLGHDTMYWYKQDSKKFLKIMFSYNNKELIINETVPNRFSPKSPDKAHLNLHINSLELGDSAVYFCASSRGARTEAFFGQGTRLTVV.

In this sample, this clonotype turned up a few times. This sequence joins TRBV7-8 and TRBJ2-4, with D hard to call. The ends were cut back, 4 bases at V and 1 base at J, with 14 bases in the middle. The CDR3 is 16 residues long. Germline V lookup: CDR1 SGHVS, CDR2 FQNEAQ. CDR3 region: CASSSSVGSAKNIQYF. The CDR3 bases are TGTGCCAGCAGCTCGTCGGTGGGGTCGGCCAAAAACATTCAGTACTTC. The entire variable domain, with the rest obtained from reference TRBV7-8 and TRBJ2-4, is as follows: GAGVSQSPRYKVAKRGQDVALRCDPISGHVSLFWYQQALGQGPEFLTYFQNEAQLDKSGLPSDRFFAERPEGSVSTLKIQRTQQEDSAVYLCASSSSVGSAKNIQYFGAGTRLSVL.

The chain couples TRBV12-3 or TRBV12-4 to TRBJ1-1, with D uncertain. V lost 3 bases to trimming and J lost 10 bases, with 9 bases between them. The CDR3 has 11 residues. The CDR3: CASSLAPRAFF. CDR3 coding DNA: TGTGCCAGCAGTTTGGCCCCACGAGCTTTCTTT.

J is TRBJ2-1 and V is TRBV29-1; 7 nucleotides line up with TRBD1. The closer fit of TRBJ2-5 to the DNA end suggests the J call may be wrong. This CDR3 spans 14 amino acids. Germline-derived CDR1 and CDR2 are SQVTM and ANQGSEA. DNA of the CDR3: TGCAGCGTGACAAGTAGGGGGCGCGGGGAGACCCAGTACTTC. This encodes CSVTSRGRGETQYF.

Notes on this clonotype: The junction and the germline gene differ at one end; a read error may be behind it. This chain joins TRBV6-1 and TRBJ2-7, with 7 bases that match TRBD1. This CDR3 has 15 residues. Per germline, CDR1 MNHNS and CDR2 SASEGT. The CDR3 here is CASREVNRGRYEQYF. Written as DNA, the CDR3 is TGTGCCAGCAGGGAAGTCAACAGGGGCCGCTACGAGCAGTACTTC.

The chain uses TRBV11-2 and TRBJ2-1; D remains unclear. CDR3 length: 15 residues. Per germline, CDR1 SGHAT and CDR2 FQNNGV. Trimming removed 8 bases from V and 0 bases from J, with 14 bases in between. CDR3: CASVGEQSSYNEQFF. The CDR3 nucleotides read TGTGCCAGCGTAGGAGAACAGAGCTCCTACAATGAGCAGTTCTTC. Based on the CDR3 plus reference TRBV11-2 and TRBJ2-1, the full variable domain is EAGVAQSPRYKIIEKRQSVAFWCNPISGHATLYWYQQILGQGPKLLIQFQNNGVVDDSQLPKDRFSAERLKGVDSTLKIQPAKLEDSAVYLCASVGEQSSYNEQFFGPGTRLTVL.

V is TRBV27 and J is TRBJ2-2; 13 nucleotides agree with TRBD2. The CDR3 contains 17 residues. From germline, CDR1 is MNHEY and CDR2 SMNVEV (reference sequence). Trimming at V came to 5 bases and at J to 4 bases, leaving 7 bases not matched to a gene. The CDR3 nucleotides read TGTGCCAGCAGTAAACTACTAGCGGGAGGGATCACCGGGGAGCTGTTTTTT. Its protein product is CASSKLLAGGITGELFF.

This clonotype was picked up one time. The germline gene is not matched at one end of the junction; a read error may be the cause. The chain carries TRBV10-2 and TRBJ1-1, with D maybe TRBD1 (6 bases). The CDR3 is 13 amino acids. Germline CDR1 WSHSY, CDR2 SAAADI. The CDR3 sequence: CVSRDRPGTEAFF. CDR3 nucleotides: TGCGTCAGCAGAGACAGGCCTGGAACTGAAGCTTTCTTT.

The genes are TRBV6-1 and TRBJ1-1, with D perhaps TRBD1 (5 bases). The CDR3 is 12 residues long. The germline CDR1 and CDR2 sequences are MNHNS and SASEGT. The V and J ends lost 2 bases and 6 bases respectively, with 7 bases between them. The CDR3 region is CASSEWGSEAFF. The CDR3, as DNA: TGTGCCAGCAGTGAATGGGGGTCTGAAGCTTTCTTT.

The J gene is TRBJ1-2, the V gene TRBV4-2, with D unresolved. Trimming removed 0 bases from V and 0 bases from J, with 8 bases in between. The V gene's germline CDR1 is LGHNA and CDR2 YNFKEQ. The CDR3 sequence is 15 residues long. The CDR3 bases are TGTGCCAGCAGCCAAGAGCCCGTCCCTAACTATGGCTACACCTTC. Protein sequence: CASSQEPVPNYGYTF.

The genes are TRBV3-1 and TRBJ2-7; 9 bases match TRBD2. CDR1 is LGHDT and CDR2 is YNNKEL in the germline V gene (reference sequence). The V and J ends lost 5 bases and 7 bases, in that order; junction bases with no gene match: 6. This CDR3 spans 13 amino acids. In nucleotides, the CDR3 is TGTGCCAGCAGCAAGGGACTAGCTGTAGAGCAGTACTTC. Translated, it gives CASSKGLAVEQYF.

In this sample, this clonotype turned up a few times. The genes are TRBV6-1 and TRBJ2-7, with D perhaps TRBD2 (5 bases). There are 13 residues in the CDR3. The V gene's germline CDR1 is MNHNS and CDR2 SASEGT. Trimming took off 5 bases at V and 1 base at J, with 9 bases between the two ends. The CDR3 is CASSITGSYEQYF. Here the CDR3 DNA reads TGTGCCAGCAGTATTACGGGATCCTACGAGCAGTACTTC.

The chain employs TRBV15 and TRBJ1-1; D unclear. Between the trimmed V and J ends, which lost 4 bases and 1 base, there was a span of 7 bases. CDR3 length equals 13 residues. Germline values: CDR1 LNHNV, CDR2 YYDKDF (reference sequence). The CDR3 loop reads CATSNPPNTEAFF. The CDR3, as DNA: TGTGCCACCAGCAATCCACCGAACACTGAAGCTTTCTTT. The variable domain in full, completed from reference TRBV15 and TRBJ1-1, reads DAMVIQNPRYQVTQFGKPVTLSCSQTLNHNVMYWYQQKSSQAPKLLFHYYDKDFNNEADTPDNFQSRRPNTSFCFLDIRSPGLGDTAMYLCATSNPPNTEAFFGQGTRLTVV.

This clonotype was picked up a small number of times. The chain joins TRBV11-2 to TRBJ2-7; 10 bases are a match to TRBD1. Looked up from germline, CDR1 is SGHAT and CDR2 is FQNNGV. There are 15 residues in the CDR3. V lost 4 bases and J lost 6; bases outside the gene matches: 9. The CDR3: CASSSEPRQGAEQYF. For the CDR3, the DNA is TGTGCCAGCAGCTCGGAGCCGAGACAGGGGGCCGAGCAGTACTTC.

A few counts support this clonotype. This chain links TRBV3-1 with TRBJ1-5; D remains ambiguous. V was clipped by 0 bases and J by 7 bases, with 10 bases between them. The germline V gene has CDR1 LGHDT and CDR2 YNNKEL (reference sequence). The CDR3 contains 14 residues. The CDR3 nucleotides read TGTGCCAGCAGCCAAGATACCGGGGAACAGCCCCAGCATTTT. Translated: CASSQDTGEQPQHF. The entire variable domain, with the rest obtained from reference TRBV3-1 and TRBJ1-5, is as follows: DTAVSQTPKYLVTQMGNDKSIKCEQNLGHDTMYWYKQDSKKFLKIMFSYNNKELIINETVPNRFSPKSPDKAHLNLHINSLELGDSAVYFCASSQDTGEQPQHFGDGTRLSIL.

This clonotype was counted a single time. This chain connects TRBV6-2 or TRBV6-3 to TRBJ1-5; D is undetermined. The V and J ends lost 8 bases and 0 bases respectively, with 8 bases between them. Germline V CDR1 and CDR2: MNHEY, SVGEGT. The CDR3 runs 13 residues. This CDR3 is CASQRDSNQPQHF. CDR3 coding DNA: TGTGCCAGCCAGAGGGATAGCAATCAGCCCCAGCATTTT.

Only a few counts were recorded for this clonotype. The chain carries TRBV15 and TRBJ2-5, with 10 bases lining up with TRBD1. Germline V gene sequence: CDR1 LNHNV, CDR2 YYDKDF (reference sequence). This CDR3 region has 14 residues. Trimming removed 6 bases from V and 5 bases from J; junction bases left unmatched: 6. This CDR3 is CATSDRGLPETQYF. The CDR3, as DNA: TGTGCCACCAGTGACAGGGGGCTGCCTGAGACCCAGTACTTC.

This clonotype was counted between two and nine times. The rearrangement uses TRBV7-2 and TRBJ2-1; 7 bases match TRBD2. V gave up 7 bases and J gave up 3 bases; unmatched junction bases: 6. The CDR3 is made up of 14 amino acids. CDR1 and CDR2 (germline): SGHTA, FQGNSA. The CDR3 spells CASNFGGGYNEQFF. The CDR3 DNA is TGTGCCAGCAACTTTGGGGGGGGCTACAATGAGCAGTTCTTC.

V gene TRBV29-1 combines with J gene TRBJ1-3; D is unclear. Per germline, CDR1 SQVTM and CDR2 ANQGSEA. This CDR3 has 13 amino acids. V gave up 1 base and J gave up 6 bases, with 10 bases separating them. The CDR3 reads CSVEGTAANTIYF. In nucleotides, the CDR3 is TGCAGCGTTGAAGGCACCGCGGCAAACACCATATATTTT.

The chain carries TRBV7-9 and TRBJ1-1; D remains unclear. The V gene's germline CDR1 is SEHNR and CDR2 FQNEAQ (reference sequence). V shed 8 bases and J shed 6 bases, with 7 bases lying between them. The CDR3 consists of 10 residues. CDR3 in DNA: TGTGCCAGCGGTTTCGCTGAAGCTTTCTTT. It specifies CASGFAEAFF.